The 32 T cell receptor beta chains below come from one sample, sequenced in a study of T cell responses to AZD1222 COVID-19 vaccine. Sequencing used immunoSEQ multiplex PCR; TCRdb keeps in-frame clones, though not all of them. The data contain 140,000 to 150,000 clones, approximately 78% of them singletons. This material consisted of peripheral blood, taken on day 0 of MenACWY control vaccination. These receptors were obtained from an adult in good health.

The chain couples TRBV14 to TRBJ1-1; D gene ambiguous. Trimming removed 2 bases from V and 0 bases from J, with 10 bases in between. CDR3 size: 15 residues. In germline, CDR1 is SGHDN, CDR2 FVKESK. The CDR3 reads CASSQISAMNTEAFF. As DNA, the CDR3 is TGTGCCAGCAGCCAAATTTCGGCCATGAACACTGAAGCTTTCTTT.

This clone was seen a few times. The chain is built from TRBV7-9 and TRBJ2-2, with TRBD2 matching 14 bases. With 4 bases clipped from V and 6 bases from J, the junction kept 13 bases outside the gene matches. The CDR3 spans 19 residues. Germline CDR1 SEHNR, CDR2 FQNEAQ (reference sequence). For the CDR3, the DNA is TGTGCCAGCAGCTCGTGGACTAGCGGGGGGAACCTGATATCCGGGGAGCTGTTTTTT. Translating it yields CASSSWTSGGNLISGELFF. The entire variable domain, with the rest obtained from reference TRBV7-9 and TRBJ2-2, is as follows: DTGVSQNPRHKITKRGQNVTFRCDPISEHNRLYWYRQTLGQGPEFLTYFQNEAQLEKSRLLSDRFSAERPKGSFSTLEIQRTEQGDSAMYLCASSSWTSGGNLISGELFFGEGSRLTVL.

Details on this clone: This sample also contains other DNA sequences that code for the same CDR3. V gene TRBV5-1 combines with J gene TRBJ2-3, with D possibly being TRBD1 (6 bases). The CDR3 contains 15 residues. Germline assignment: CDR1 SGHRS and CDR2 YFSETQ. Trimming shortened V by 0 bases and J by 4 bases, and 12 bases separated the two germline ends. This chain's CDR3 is CASSLVGRGPDTQYF. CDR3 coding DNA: TGCGCCAGCAGCTTGGTTGGCAGGGGCCCAGATACGCAGTATTTT.

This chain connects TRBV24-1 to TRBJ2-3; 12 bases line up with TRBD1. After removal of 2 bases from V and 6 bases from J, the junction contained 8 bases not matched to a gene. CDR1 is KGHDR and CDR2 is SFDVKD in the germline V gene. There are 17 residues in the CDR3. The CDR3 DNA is TGTGCCACCAGTGATTGGGGGACAGGGGGCTTATCGGATACGCAGTATTTT. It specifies CATSDWGTGGLSDTQYF.

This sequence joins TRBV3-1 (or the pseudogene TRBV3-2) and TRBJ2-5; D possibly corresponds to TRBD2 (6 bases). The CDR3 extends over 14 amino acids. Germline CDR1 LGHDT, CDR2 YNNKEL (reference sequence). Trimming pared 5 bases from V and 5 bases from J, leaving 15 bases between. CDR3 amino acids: CASSDNSEGETQYF. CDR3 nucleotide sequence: TGTGCCAGCAGCGACAACTCGGAGGGGGAGACCCAGTACTTC.

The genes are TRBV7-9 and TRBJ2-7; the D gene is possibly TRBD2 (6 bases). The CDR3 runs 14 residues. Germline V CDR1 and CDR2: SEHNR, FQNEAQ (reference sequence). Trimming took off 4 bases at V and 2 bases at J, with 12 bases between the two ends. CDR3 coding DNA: TGTGCCAGCAGCTCCCGGGAGCCACCCTACGAGCAGTACTTC. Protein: CASSSREPPYEQYF. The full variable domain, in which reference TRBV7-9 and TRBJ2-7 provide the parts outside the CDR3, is DTGVSQNPRHKITKRGQNVTFRCDPISEHNRLYWYRQTLGQGPEFLTYFQNEAQLEKSRLLSDRFSAERPKGSFSTLEIQRTEQGDSAMYLCASSSREPPYEQYFGPGTRLTVT.

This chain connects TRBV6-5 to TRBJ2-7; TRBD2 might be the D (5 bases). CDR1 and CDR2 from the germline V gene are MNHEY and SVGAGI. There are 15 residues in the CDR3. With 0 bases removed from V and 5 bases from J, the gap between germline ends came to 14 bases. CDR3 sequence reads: CASSYSTGREHEQYF. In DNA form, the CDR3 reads TGTGCCAGCAGTTACTCGACCGGCCGGGAACACGAGCAGTACTTC.

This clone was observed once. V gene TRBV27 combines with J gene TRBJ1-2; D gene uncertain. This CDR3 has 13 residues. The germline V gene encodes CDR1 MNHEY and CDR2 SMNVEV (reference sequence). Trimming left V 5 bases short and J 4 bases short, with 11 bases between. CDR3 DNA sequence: TGTGCCAGCAGTACCCGTGGTTCCTATGGCTACACCTTC. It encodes CASSTRGSYGYTF.

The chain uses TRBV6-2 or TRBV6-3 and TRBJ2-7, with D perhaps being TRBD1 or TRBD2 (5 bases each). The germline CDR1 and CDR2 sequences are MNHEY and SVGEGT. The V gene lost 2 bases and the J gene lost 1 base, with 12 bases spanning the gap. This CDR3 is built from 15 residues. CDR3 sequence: CASSYRDGLSYEQYF. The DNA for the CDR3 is TGTGCCAGCAGTTACCGGGACGGGTTGTCCTACGAGCAGTACTTC.

The CDR3 sequence: CASSRAPVSQGKGTEAFF. The CDR3 DNA follows: TGTGCCAGCAGCCGCGCCCCAGTATCACAGGGAAAGGGCACTGAAGCTTTCTTT. The rearrangement links TRBV14 to TRBJ1-1; TRBD1 might be the D (6 bases). The CDR3 runs 18 residues. Trimming shortened V by 4 bases and J by 4 bases, and 25 bases separated the two germline ends. The germline CDR1 and CDR2 sequences are SGHDN and FVKESK.

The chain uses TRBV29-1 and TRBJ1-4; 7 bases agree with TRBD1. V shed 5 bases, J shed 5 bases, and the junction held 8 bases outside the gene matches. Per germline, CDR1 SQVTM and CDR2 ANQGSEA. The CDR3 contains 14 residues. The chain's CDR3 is CSVSPGTENEKLFF. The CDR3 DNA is TGCAGCGTTAGCCCCGGGACAGAGAATGAAAAACTGTTTTTT. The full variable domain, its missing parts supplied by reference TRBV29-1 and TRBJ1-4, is SAVISQKPSRDICQRGTSLTIQCQVDSQVTMMFWYRQQPGQSLTLIATANQGSEATYESGFVIDKFPISRPNLTFSTLTVSNMSPEDSSIYLCSVSPGTENEKLFFGSGTQLSVL.

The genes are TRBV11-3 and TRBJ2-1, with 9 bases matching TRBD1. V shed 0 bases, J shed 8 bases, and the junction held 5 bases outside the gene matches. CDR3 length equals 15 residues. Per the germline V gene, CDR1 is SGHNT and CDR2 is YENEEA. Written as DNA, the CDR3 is TGTGCCAGCAGCTTAGAGGGGGGACAGGGCCATGAGCAGTTCTTC. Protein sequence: CASSLEGGQGHEQFF.

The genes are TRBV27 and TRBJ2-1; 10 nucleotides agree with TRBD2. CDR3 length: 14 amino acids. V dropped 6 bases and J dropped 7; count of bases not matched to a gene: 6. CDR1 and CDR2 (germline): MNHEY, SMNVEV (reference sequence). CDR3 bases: TGTGCCAGCAGCGGGAGCGGGGGGGCGAATGAGCAGTTCTTC. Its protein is CASSGSGGANEQFF.

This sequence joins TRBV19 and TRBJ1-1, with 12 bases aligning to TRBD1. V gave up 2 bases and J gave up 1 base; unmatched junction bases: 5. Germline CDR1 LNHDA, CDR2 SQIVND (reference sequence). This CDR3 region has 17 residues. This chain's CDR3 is CASSITPGQGANTEAFF. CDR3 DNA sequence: TGTGCCAGTAGTATAACACCGGGACAGGGGGCGAACACTGAAGCTTTCTTT.

CDR3 loop: CASSVDWSSGANVLTF. Written as DNA, the CDR3 is TGTGCCAGCAGCGTAGATTGGAGCTCTGGGGCCAACGTCCTGACTTTC. The chain is built from TRBV9 and TRBJ2-6, with no clear D. With 0 bases removed from V and 0 bases from J, the gap between germline ends came to 7 bases. The length of the CDR3 is 16 residues. CDR1 SGDLS and CDR2 YYNGEE come from the germline V gene.

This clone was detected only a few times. Here the CDR3 reads CASSPTTGGEAFF. The CDR3 DNA follows: TGTGCCAGCAGCCCAACTACGGGGGGTGAAGCTTTCTTT. The chain couples TRBV3-1 (or the pseudogene TRBV3-2) to TRBJ1-1; possibly TRBD1 for D (5 bases). Germline CDR1 reads LGHDT; CDR2 reads YNNKEL (reference sequence). This CDR3 has 13 residues. V shed 4 bases and J shed 7 bases, with 13 bases lying between them.

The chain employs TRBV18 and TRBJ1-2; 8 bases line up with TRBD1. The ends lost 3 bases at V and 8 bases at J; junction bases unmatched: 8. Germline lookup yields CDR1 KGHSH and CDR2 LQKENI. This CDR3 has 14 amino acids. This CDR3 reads CASSPRDRPDGYTF. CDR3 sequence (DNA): TGTGCCAGCTCACCGAGGGACAGGCCGGACGGCTACACCTTC. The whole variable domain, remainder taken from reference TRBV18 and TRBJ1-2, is NAGVMQNPRHLVRRRGQEARLRCSPMKGHSHVYWYRQLPEEGLKFMVYLQKENIIDESGMPKERFSAEFPKEGPSILRIQQVVRGDSAAYFCASSPRDRPDGYTFGSGTRLTVV.

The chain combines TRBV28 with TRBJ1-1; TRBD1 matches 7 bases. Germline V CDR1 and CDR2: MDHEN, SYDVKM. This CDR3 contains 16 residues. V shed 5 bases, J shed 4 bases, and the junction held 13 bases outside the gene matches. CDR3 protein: CASSVRQGGTGTEAFF. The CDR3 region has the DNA TGTGCCAGCAGTGTCCGACAGGGTGGGACTGGCACTGAAGCTTTCTTT.

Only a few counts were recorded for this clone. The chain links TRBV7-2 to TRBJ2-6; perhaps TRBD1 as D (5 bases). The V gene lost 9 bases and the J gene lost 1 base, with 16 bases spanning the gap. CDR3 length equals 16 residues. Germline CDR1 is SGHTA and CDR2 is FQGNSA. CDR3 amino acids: CARRQISSSGANVLTF. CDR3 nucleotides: TGTGCCAGGAGACAGATCTCATCTTCTGGGGCCAACGTCCTGACTTTC.

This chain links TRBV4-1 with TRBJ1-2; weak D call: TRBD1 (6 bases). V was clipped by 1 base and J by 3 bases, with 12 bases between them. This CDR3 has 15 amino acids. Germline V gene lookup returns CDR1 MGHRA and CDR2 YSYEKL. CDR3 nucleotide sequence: TGCGCCAGCAGCCAAGTAAAACAGGGAGACTATGGCTACACCTTC. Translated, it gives CASSQVKQGDYGYTF.

The CDR3 is CASSLALGPRDRPLHF. The CDR3 coding sequence is TGTGCCAGCAGCTTAGCGCTCGGGCCCCGGGATAGGCCCCTCCACTTT. The V gene is TRBV7-9, the J gene TRBJ1-6; D uncertain. CDR1 SEHNR and CDR2 FQNEAQ come from the germline V gene (reference sequence). V was shortened by 0 bases and J by 13 bases, with 19 bases between the two germline ends. The CDR3 runs to 16 residues.

The CDR3 reads CASSWWTTPSYNEQFF. Here the CDR3 DNA reads TGTGCCAGCAGCTGGTGGACTACACCTTCCTACAATGAGCAGTTCTTC. V and J are TRBV5-8 and TRBJ2-1; a possible D gene is TRBD2 (6 bases). Germline CDR1 reads SGHTS; CDR2 reads YDEGEE. CDR3 length equals 16 residues. Trimming cost V 3 bases and J 1 base, with 14 bases left between them.

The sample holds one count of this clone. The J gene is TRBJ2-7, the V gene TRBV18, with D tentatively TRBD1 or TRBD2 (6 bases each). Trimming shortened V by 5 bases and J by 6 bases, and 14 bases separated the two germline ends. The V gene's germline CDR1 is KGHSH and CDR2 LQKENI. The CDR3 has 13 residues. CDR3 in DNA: TGTGCCAGCTCATCAGTACAGGGAGGCGAGCAGTACTTC. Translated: CASSSVQGGEQYF.

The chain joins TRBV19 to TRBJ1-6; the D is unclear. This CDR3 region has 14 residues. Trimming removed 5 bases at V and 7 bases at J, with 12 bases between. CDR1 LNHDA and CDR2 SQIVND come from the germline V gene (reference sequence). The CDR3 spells CASSPIPGNSPLHF. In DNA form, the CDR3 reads TGTGCCAGTAGTCCCATTCCGGGGAATTCACCCCTCCACTTT. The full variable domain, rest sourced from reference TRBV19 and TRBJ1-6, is DGGITQSPKYLFRKEGQNVTLSCEQNLNHDAMYWYRQDPGQGLRLIYYSQIVNDFQKGDIAEGYSVSREKKESFPLTVTSAQKNPTAFYLCASSPIPGNSPLHFGNGTRLTVT.

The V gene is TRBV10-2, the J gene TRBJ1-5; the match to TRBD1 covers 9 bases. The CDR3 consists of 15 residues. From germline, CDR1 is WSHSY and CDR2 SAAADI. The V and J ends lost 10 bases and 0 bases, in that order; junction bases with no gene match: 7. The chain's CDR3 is CATTRQGDSNQPQHF. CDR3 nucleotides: TGCGCCACCACGCGACAGGGGGATAGCAATCAGCCCCAGCATTTT.

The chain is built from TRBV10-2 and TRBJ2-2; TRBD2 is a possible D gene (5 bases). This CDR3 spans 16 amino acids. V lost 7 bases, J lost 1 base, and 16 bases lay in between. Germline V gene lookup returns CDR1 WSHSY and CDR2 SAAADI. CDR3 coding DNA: TGCGCCAGCAAAGTGGCGGGCGCAGAGAACACCGGGGAGCTGTTTTTT. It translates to CASKVAGAENTGELFF.

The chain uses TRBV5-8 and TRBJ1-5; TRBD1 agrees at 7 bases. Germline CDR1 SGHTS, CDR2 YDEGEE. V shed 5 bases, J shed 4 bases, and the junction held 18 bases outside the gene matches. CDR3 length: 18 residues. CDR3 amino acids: CASSRTRGRGRSNQPQHF. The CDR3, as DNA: TGTGCCAGCAGTCGCACCCGGGGAAGGGGGCGATCAAATCAGCCCCAGCATTTT.

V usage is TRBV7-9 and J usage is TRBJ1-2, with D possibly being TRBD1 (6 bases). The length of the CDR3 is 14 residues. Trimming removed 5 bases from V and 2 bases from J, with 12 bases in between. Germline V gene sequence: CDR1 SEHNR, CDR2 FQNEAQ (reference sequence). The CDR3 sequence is CASSPGAGNYGYTF. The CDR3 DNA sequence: TGTGCCAGCAGCCCAGGGGCAGGGAACTATGGCTACACCTTC. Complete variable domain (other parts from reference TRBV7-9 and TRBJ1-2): DTGVSQNPRHKITKRGQNVTFRCDPISEHNRLYWYRQTLGQGPEFLTYFQNEAQLEKSRLLSDRFSAERPKGSFSTLEIQRTEQGDSAMYLCASSPGAGNYGYTFGSGTRLTVV.

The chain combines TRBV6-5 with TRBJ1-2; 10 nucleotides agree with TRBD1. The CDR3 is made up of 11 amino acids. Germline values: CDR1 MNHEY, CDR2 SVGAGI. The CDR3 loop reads CAADRGPGYTF. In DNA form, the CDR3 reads TGTGCGGCAGACAGGGGGCCTGGCTACACCTTC.

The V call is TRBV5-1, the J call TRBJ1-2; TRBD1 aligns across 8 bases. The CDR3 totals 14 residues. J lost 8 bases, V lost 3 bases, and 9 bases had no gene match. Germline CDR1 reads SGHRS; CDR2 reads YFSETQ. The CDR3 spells CASSYQTGDVGYTF. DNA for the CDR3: TGCGCCAGCAGCTACCAGACAGGGGATGTAGGCTACACCTTC.

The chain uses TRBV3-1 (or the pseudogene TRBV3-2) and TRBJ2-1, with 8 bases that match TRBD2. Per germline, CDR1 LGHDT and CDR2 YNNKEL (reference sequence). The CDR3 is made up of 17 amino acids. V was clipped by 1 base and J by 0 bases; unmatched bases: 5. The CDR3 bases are TGTGCCAGCAGCCAAGGTCTGAGCGGGAGCTCCTACAATGAGCAGTTCTTC. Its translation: CASSQGLSGSSYNEQFF.

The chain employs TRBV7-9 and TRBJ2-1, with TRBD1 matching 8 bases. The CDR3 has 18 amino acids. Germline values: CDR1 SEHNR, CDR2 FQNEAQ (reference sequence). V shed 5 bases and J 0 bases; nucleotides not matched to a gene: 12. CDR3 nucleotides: TGTGCCAGCAGCCCGCGGGACAGGCCAATAAGCTCCTACAATGAGCAGTTCTTC. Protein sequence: CASSPRDRPISSYNEQFF.